The clone carrying this T cell receptor beta chain was picked up many times. The data are from a study of T cells after yellow fever vaccination. Trimming removed 1 base from V and 5 bases from J, with 9 bases in between. This CDR3 spans 13 amino acids. Germline-derived CDR1 and CDR2 are SGHTS and YDEGEE. TCRdb recomputed calls from the 5' RACE reads with MiXCR, one row per CDR3 protein. This repertoire shows some 560,000 distinct CDR3 sequences, around a sixth found once; its top ten account for roughly 17%. The chain employs TRBV5-8 and TRBJ2-5, with D perhaps being TRBD1 or TRBD2 (6 bases each). The sequencing here drew on PBMCs, taken more than 4 days after the first yellow fever vaccination. This clonotype was obtained from a man between 18 and 29 years old who received the YFV17D yellow fever vaccine. The CDR3, as DNA: TGTGCCAGCAGCTTGTGGGGGGCGGAGACCCAGTACTTC. Residues: CASSLWGAETQYF.